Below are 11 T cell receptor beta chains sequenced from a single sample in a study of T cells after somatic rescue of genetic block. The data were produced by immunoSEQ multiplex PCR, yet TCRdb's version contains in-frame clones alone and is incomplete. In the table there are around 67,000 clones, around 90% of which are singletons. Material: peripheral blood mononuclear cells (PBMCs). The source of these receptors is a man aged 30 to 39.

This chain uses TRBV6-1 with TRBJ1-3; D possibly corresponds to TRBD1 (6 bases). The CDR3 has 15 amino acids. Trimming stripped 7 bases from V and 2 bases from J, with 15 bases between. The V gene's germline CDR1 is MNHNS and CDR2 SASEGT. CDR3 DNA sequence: TGTGCCAGCAACTACGCCACAGGGACTGGAAACACCATATATTTT. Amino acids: CASNYATGTGNTIYF.

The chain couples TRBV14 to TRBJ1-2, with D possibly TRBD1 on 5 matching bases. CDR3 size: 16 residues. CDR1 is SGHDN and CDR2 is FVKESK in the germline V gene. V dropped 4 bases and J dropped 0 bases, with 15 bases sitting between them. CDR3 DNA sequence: TGTGCCAGCAGCCGCGGAGGGACGGGAGCTAACTATGGCTACACCTTC. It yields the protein CASSRGGTGANYGYTF.

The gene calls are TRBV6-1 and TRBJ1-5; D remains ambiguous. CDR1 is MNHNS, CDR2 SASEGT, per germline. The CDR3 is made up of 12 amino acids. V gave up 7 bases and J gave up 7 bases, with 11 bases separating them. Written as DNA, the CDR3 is TGTGCCAGCACTACCCCTCGGCAGCCCCAGCATTTT. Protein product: CASTTPRQPQHF.

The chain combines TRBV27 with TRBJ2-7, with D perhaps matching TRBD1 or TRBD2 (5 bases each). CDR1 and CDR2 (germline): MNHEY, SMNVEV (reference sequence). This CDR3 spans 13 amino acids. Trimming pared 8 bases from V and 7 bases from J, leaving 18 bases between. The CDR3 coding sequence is TGTGCCAGCGGCCGGGACGAAAGCGATGAGCAGTACTTC. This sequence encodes CASGRDESDEQYF.

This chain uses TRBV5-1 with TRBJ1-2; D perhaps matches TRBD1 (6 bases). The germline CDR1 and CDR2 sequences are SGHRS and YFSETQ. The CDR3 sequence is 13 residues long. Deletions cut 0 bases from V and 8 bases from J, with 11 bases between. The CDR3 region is CASSLDAGEGYTF. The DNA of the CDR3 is TGCGCCAGCAGCTTGGACGCAGGGGAGGGCTACACCTTC.

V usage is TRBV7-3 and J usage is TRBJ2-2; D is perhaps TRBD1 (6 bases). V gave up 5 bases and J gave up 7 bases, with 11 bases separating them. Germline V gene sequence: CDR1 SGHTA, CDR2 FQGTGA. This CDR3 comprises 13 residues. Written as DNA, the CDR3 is TGTGCCAGCAGCGAAACAGGGTACGGGGAGCTGTTTTTT. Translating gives CASSETGYGELFF. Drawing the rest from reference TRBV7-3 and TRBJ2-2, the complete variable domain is GAGVSQTPSNKVTEKGKYVELRCDPISGHTALYWYRQSLGQGPEFLIYFQGTGAADDSGLPNDRFFAVRPEGSVSTLKIQRTERGDSAVYLCASSETGYGELFFGEGSRLTVL.

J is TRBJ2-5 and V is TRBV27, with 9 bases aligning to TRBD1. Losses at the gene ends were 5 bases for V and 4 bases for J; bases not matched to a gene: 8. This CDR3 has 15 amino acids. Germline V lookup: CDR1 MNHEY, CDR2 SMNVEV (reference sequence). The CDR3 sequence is CASSPGQGFAETQYF. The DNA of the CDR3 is TGTGCCAGCAGTCCGGGACAGGGTTTTGCAGAGACCCAGTACTTC.

Here the CDR3 reads CASSPDYGYTF. The DNA of the CDR3 is TGTGCCAGCTCACCCGACTATGGCTACACCTTC. The chain employs TRBV18 and TRBJ1-2; D remains ambiguous. CDR3 length equals 11 residues. V was shortened by 3 bases and J by 3 bases, with 2 bases between the two germline ends. Per germline, CDR1 KGHSH and CDR2 LQKENI.

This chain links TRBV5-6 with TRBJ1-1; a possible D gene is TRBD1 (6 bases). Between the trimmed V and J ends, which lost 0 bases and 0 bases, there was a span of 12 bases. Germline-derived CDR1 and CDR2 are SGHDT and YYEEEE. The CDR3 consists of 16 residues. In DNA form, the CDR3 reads TGTGCCAGCAGCTTGGGGATTGGGGGGCTGAACACTGAAGCTTTCTTT. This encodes CASSLGIGGLNTEAFF.

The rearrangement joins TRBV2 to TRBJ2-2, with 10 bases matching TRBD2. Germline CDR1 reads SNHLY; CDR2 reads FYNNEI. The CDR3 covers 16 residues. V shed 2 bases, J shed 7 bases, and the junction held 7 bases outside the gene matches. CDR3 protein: CASSENPAGGGGELFF. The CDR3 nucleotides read TGTGCCAGCAGTGAAAATCCAGCGGGAGGGGGCGGGGAGCTGTTTTTT.

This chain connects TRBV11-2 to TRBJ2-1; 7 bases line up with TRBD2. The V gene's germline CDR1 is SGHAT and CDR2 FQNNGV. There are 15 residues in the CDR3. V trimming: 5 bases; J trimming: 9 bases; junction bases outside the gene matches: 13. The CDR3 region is CASSLGGSWVPEQFF. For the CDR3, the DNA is TGTGCCAGCAGCCTCGGGGGGTCCTGGGTTCCTGAGCAGTTCTTC.